The rows below give T cell receptor beta chains drawn from one sample of a study of tumor-infiltrating lymphocytes in primary liver carcinoma. TCRdb analysed the multiplex PCR reads with MiXCR anew, one entry per CDR3 protein. The sample records about 130,000 distinct CDR3 sequences, 55% to 75% being singletons. The material sequenced was liver tumor tissue from sampling region 3. Receptors were obtained from a woman aged 55-69 years with primary liver carcinoma and hepatitis B virus infection. Both conserved end residues are part of each CDR3. The order of the fields is V gene, J gene, D gene, clone size, CDR3 DNA, CDR3 protein. A D gene is named only where the DNA matches it firmly. Size is omitted from some rows. Given values are once, few, many or a class for expanded clones.

v_call: TRBV10-3
j_call: TRBJ2-3
d_call: TRBD1
clone_size: NA
cdr3_nt: TGTGCCATCAGCGCCGGGACAGGGGCAGATACGCGGCATTTT
cdr3_aa: CAISAGTGADTRHF

v_call: TRBV6-6
j_call: TRBJ2-3
d_call: NA
clone_size: NA
cdr3_nt: TGTGCCAGCAGTTACGGCAGGCGTCGCACAGATATGCGGTATTTT
cdr3_aa: CASSYGRRRTDMRYF

v_call: TRBV6-5
j_call: TRBJ1-5
d_call: NA
clone_size: many
cdr3_nt: TGTGCCAGCAGCCGTGCGGGGTATCAGCCCCAGCATTTT
cdr3_aa: CASSRAGYQPQHF

v_call: TRBV11-2
j_call: TRBJ1-2
d_call: NA
clone_size: NA
cdr3_nt: TGTGTCAGCAACTTAGATCTGGGAGATGGCTACGCCTTC
cdr3_aa: CVSNLDLGDGYAF

v_call: TRBV5-1
j_call: TRBJ2-3
d_call: TRBD2
clone_size: many
cdr3_nt: TGCGCCAGCAGCCCGACTAGCGGGATCATCGATACGCAGTATTTT
cdr3_aa: CASSPTSGIIDTQYF

v_call: TRBV30
j_call: TRBJ1-1
d_call: NA
clone_size: NA
cdr3_nt: TGTGCCTGGAGTATGTTGGGGCCATCTGAAGCTTTCTTT
cdr3_aa: CAWSMLGPSEAFF

v_call: TRBV7-9
j_call: TRBJ1-4
d_call: NA
clone_size: few
cdr3_nt: TGTGCCAGCAACCTAGTGGGGGCAGATGAAAAACTGTTTTTT
cdr3_aa: CASNLVGADEKLFF

v_call: TRBV11-3
j_call: TRBJ2-1
d_call: NA
clone_size: NA
cdr3_nt: TGTGCCAGCACCTTAAATGCCAATGAGCAGTTCTTC
cdr3_aa: CASTLNANEQFF

v_call: TRBV5-4
j_call: TRBJ2-7
d_call: TRBD2
clone_size: many
cdr3_nt: TGTGCCAGCAGCTTTTTCTCTAGCGGGAGGATCGGGGAGCAGTACTTC
cdr3_aa: CASSFFSSGRIGEQYF

v_call: TRBV6-2/TRBV6-3
j_call: TRBJ1-1
d_call: NA
clone_size: NA
cdr3_nt: TGTGTCAGCAATTACTCGAGGGGTTTTACTGAAGCTTTCTTT
cdr3_aa: CVSNYSRGFTEAFF

v_call: TRBV12-3/TRBV12-4
j_call: TRBJ2-7
d_call: NA
clone_size: many
cdr3_nt: TGTGCCAGCAGTCAGGACCAGTTAACCTACGAGCAGTACTTC
cdr3_aa: CASSQDQLTYEQYF

v_call: TRBV11-2
j_call: TRBJ2-7
d_call: NA
clone_size: NA
cdr3_nt: TGTGCCAGCGCAGCTTACCGGGGCACCTACGAGCAGTATTTC
cdr3_aa: CASAAYRGTYEQYF

v_call: TRBV11-3
j_call: TRBJ2-1
d_call: NA
clone_size: NA
cdr3_nt: TGTGCCAGCAGCGCTCGGGTCAGGGTATACGAGCAGTTCTTC
cdr3_aa: CASSARVRVYEQFF

v_call: TRBV28
j_call: TRBJ2-3
d_call: TRBD1
clone_size: few
cdr3_nt: TGTGCCAGCAGTTTCACAGGGGGCGGGCTTCATACAGATACGCAGTATTTT
cdr3_aa: CASSFTGGGLHTDTQYF

v_call: TRBV6-1
j_call: TRBJ1-5
d_call: NA
clone_size: NA
cdr3_nt: TGTGCCAGCAGTGATCCTTTAAAGGACAAGCCCAAGCATTTT
cdr3_aa: CASSDPLKDKPKHF

v_call: TRBV6-1
j_call: TRBJ2-5
d_call: NA
clone_size: NA
cdr3_nt: TGCGCCAGCTCTGAGGCGGCCCCCTCATACAGTTACTTC
cdr3_aa: CASSEAAPSYSYF

v_call: TRBV6-5
j_call: TRBJ1-2
d_call: NA
clone_size: NA
cdr3_nt: TGTGCCAGCAGTCAGACCGGGACACGGGGTGGCTATGGCTACACCTTT
cdr3_aa: CASSQTGTRGGYGYTF

v_call: TRBV20-1
j_call: TRBJ2-5
d_call: NA
clone_size: NA
cdr3_nt: TGCAGTGCTAGAAGTCCAAAAGAGACCCAGTACTTC
cdr3_aa: CSARSPKETQYF

v_call: TRBV12-3/TRBV12-4
j_call: TRBJ1-2
d_call: TRBD1
clone_size: many
cdr3_nt: TGTGCCAGCAGTCTCCGGACAGGGGGAACCTATGGCTACACCTTC
cdr3_aa: CASSLRTGGTYGYTF

v_call: TRBV11-2
j_call: TRBJ2-2
d_call: NA
clone_size: NA
cdr3_nt: TGTGCCAGCAACCGCGGGACAGCCGACACCGGGGACCTGTTTTTT
cdr3_aa: CASNRGTADTGDLFF

v_call: TRBV11-2
j_call: TRBJ2-1
d_call: NA
clone_size: NA
cdr3_nt: TGTGCCAGCAGCTTAGATCAACAGTGTATAGTCTACGATAAGCAGTTCTTC
cdr3_aa: CASSLDQQCIVYDKQFF

v_call: TRBV6-1
j_call: TRBJ2-1
d_call: TRBD2
clone_size: NA
cdr3_nt: TGTGCCAGCAGGAGGGGACTAGTGGGAGTAGGAAATGAGCAGTTCTTC
cdr3_aa: CASRRGLVGVGNEQFF

v_call: TRBV11-2
j_call: TRBJ2-1
d_call: NA
clone_size: NA
cdr3_nt: TGTGCCAGCTTAGCAAGCCATGAGCAGTTCTTC
cdr3_aa: CASLASHEQFF

v_call: TRBV11-2
j_call: TRBJ2-2
d_call: NA
clone_size: NA
cdr3_nt: TGTGCCAGCAGTCGCGAGAGGGCCGAGGAGCTGTTTTTT
cdr3_aa: CASSRERAEELFF

v_call: TRBV29-1
j_call: TRBJ2-7
d_call: NA
clone_size: NA
cdr3_nt: TGCAGCGTCGCTTTCAACCTCGGGCCGCGGGGCGAGCAGTACTTC
cdr3_aa: CSVAFNLGPRGEQYF

v_call: TRBV11-3
j_call: TRBJ1-1
d_call: TRBD1
clone_size: NA
cdr3_nt: TGTGCCAGCAGCCCGACAGGGGTGTACGCTGAAGCTTTCTTC
cdr3_aa: CASSPTGVYAEAFF